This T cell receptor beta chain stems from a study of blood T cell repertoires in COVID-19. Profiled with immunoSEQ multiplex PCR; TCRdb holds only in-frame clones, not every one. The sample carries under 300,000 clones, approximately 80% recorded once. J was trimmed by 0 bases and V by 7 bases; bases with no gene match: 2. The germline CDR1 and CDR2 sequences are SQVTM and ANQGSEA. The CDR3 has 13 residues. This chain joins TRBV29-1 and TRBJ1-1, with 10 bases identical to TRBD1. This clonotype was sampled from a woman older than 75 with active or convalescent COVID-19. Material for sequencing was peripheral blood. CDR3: CSGTGGMNTEAFF. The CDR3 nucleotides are TGCAGCGGGACAGGGGGAATGAACACTGAAGCTTTCTTT.